The 11 T cell receptor beta chains given below trace back to one sample, sequenced in a study of regulatory T cells in long-lasting Graves disease. Stated time point: persistent/refractory GD, antithyroid drugs over 5 years with positive TRAb. PBMC-derived RNA was used for the TCR library. Library construction for TCR beta used iRepertoire HTBI primers and Arm-PCR of CDR3 regions. TCRdb itself ran the multiplex PCR reads through MiXCR, one entry per CDR3 protein. The table records about 430,000 distinct CDR3 sequences, roughly 21% of them present only once. Sequenced here: peripheral blood mononuclear cells (PBMCs), sampled when the disease was refractory, from a patient treated with antithyroid drugs. The receptors derive from a female donor with Graves disease.

This clonotype was counted many times. The CDR3 spells CASSYTTAYEQYF. As DNA, the CDR3 is TGTGCCAGCAGTTATACGACAGCCTACGAGCAGTACTTC. The chain uses TRBV6-2 or TRBV6-3 and TRBJ2-7; tentative D call: TRBD1 (5 bases). The CDR3 spans 13 residues. V shed 3 bases and J shed 2 bases, with 8 bases lying between them. Germline V gene data show CDR1 as MNHEY and CDR2 as SVGEGT.

This clonotype came up many times. The chain joins TRBV2 to TRBJ2-2; 7 nucleotides match TRBD2. Germline loops: CDR1 SNHLY, CDR2 FYNNEI. The CDR3 has 15 amino acids. With 4 bases clipped from V and 6 bases from J, the junction kept 8 bases outside the gene matches. CDR3: CASSVIWREPGELFF. The CDR3 DNA reads as TGTGCCAGCAGTGTAATTTGGCGGGAGCCCGGGGAGCTGTTTTTT.

This clonotype has at least ten counts. This chain uses TRBV28 with TRBJ2-2; 7 nucleotides agree with TRBD1. This CDR3 has 18 residues. In germline, CDR1 is MDHEN, CDR2 SYDVKM. V lost 2 bases and J lost 1; bases outside the gene matches: 10. CDR3 nucleotide sequence: TGTGCCAGCAGTTTAAATCAGGGGGTTGTTGGGAACACCGGGGAGCTGTTTTTT. It yields the protein CASSLNQGVVGNTGELFF.

The chain joins TRBV9 to TRBJ2-5; 13 bases agree with TRBD2. This CDR3 has 17 residues. Unmatched junction bases numbered 8, after V lost 1 base and J lost 5 bases. Germline assignment: CDR1 SGDLS and CDR2 YYNGEE. The CDR3 protein is CASSVFGGTSGMETQYF. CDR3 in DNA: TGTGCCAGCAGCGTATTCGGGGGGACTAGCGGGATGGAGACCCAGTACTTC. Using reference TRBV9 and TRBJ2-5 for the parts outside the CDR3, the full variable domain is DSGVTQTPKHLITATGQRVTLRCSPRSGDLSVYWYQQSLDQGLQFLIQYYNGEERAKGNILERFSAQQFPDLHSELNLSSLELGDSALYFCASSVFGGTSGMETQYFGPGTRLLVL.

There are a few counts of this clonotype. The rearrangement joins TRBV5-6 to TRBJ1-4; no clear D. CDR1 and CDR2 from the germline V gene are SGHDT and YYEEEE. V gave up 4 bases and J gave up 8 bases, with 12 bases separating them. The CDR3 is 13 residues long. CDR3 residues: CASSPRSGEKLFF. CDR3 sequence (DNA): TGTGCCAGCAGCCCCCGGTCGGGGGAAAAACTGTTTTTT.

As concerns this clonotype: One end of the junction fails to match germline, which may point to a read error. The chain couples TRBV7-9 to TRBJ2-7, with TRBD2 matching over 7 bases. The CDR3 runs to 14 residues. Germline CDR1 is SEHNR and CDR2 is FQNEAQ (reference sequence). DNA of the CDR3: TGTGCCAGCAGCCAAGGGAGGGTACGCTACGAGCAGTGCTTC. Its protein is CASSQGRVRYEQCF.

This clonotype was observed many times. The rearrangement joins TRBV19 to TRBJ2-5, with TRBD1 matching over 8 bases. The germline gives CDR1 LNHDA, CDR2 SQIVND (reference sequence). V lost 5 bases to trimming and J lost 1 base; unmatched junction nucleotides: 6. The CDR3 is 15 residues long. CDR3 region: CASSGQGHPQETQYF. DNA of the CDR3: TGTGCCAGTAGTGGACAGGGACACCCCCAAGAGACCCAGTACTTC. Full variable domain (rest looked up from reference TRBV19 and TRBJ2-5): DGGITQSPKYLFRKEGQNVTLSCEQNLNHDAMYWYRQDPGQGLRLIYYSQIVNDFQKGDIAEGYSVSREKKESFPLTVTSAQKNPTAFYLCASSGQGHPQETQYFGPGTRLLVL.

The genes are TRBV28 and TRBJ2-4, with 11 bases that match TRBD2. Germline V gene sequence: CDR1 MDHEN, CDR2 SYDVKM. The CDR3 is 19 amino acids. The V gene end was trimmed by 6 bases and the J gene end by 0 bases; junction bases not matched to a gene: 13. CDR3 residues: CASSRRGLADKLAKNIQYF. CDR3 in DNA: TGTGCCAGCAGCCGCCGGGGACTAGCGGATAAACTAGCCAAAAACATTCAGTACTTC.

The chain combines TRBV3-1 with TRBJ1-1, with D uncertain. The germline V and J ends were trimmed by 0 bases and 4 bases, with 12 bases remaining between them. The CDR3 totals 15 residues. Germline assignment: CDR1 LGHDT and CDR2 YNNKEL (reference sequence). The CDR3 sequence is CASSQDAEGGTEAFF. The CDR3 bases are TGTGCCAGCAGCCAAGATGCTGAGGGTGGCACTGAAGCTTTCTTT. The variable domain in full, with the rest retrieved from reference TRBV3-1 and TRBJ1-1, is DTAVSQTPKYLVTQMGNDKSIKCEQNLGHDTMYWYKQDSKKFLKIMFSYNNKELIINETVPNRFSPKSPDKAHLNLHINSLELGDSAVYFCASSQDAEGGTEAFFGQGTRLTVV.

This clonotype was seen repeatedly, ten times or more. In DNA form, the CDR3 reads TGTGCCAGCAGTTTTGAATTGAGGGGACAGCCCCAGCATTTT. Its protein product is CASSFELRGQPQHF. This chain uses TRBV28 with TRBJ1-5, with D perhaps matching TRBD1 (5 bases). The germline gives CDR1 MDHEN, CDR2 SYDVKM. The CDR3 consists of 14 residues. The germline V and J ends were trimmed by 3 bases and 7 bases, with 13 bases remaining between them.

This clonotype has at least ten counts. J is TRBJ2-4 and V is TRBV28; D is unclear. V gave up 6 bases and J gave up 6 bases, with 15 bases separating them. The CDR3 runs to 14 residues. Germline-derived CDR1 and CDR2 are MDHEN and SYDVKM. The CDR3 DNA reads as TGTGCCAGCAGCCCCTCTTCTAGTGGAAACATTCAGTACTTC. Translating gives CASSPSSSGNIQYF.